This TCR beta chain emerged from a study of Tregs in tolerant kidney transplant recipients. As for this clone: Its antigen is not identified.

Unstimulated regulatory T cells (CD4+CD25+CD127-), CD4+CD25- non-regulatory cells, CD4 and CD8 cells were FACS-sorted from thawed PBMCs. Germline values: CDR1 SQVTM, CDR2 ANQGSEA. Trimming pared 0 bases from V and 7 bases from J, leaving 16 bases between. The CDR3 is 15 residues long. The study's findings and limits: Validation in larger populations is needed because few patients were studied.

The protocol was immunoSEQ multiplex PCR, while the TCRdb copy is restricted to in-frame clones and leaves out a portion. This table holds around 16,000 clones, about 92% found once. The chain joins TRBV29-1 to TRBJ1-3; D possibly corresponds to TRBD1 (6 bases). Sequencing was carried out using CD8+ T cells from blood. The source of this sequence is a human donor in good health. CDR3: CSVEETRQEGNTIYF. The CDR3 DNA reads as TGCAGCGTTGAAGAGACGAGACAGGAAGGGAACACCATATATTTT.